This T cell receptor beta chain was captured by sequencing in a study of blood T cell repertoires in COVID-19. About the study: Acute-phase and convalescent COVID-19 samples originated in the United States, Italy and Spain. The analysed material was cDNA or gDNA that came from T cells, B-cell-depleted T cells, or PBMCs.

Germline assignment: CDR1 SGHTA and CDR2 FQGNSA. V gave up 2 bases and J gave up 2 bases, with 2 bases separating them. This CDR3 comprises 12 residues. Original handling: Amplification of reference gene primers was used by the study to estimate nucleated cell counts. Assay used: immunoSEQ multiplex PCR; TCRdb lists only in-frame clones, some missing. V, J and clone size were drawn from that table, and D and trimming were deduced from the DNA. The sample contains roughly 250,000 clones, about 83% of which appear only once. The rearrangement uses TRBV7-2 and TRBJ2-3; D is unresolved. The receptor was isolated from a human donor in a cohort sampled during active COVID-19. The specimen sequenced was peripheral blood. The CDR3 region has the DNA TGTGCCAGCAGCTTATACACAGATACGCAGTATTTT. This codes for CASSLYTDTQYF.